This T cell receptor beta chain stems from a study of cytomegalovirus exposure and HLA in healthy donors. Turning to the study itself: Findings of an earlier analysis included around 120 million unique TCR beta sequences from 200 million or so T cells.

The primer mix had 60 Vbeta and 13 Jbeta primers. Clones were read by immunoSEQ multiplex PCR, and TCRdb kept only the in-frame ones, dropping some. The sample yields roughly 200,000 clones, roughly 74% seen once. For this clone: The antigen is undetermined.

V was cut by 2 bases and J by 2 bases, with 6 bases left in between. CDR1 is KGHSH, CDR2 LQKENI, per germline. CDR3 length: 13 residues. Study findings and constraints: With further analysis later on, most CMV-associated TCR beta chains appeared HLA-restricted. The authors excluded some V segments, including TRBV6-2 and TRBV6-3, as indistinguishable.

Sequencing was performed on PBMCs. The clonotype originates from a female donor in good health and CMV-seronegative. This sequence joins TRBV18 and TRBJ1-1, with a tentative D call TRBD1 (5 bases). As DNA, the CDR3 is TGTGCCAGCTCACCAGACAGCAACACTGAAGCTTTCTTT. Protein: CASSPDSNTEAFF.